A single sample is the source of the 19 T cell receptor beta chains below, sequenced in a study of blood T cell repertoires in COVID-19. Profiled with immunoSEQ multiplex PCR; TCRdb holds only in-frame clones, not every one. The table records around 79,000 clones, about 88% of them present only once. What was sequenced was peripheral blood. The receptor set was obtained from a human donor in a cohort sampled during active COVID-19.

This sequence joins TRBV28 and TRBJ1-5; 12 nucleotides agree with TRBD1. V gave up 7 bases and J gave up 6 bases; unmatched junction bases: 7. The V gene's germline CDR1 is MDHEN and CDR2 SYDVKM. The CDR3 contains 15 residues. CDR3 nucleotides: TGTGCCAGCAAAACGGGACAGGGGGCCGGTCAGCCCCAGCATTTT. This codes for CASKTGQGAGQPQHF. The complete variable domain, with remaining parts taken from reference TRBV28 and TRBJ1-5, reads DVKVTQSSRYLVKRTGEKVFLECVQDMDHENMFWYRQDPGLGLRLIYFSYDVKMKEKGDIPEGYSVSREKKERFSLILESASTNQTSMYLCASKTGQGAGQPQHFGDGTRLSIL.

This chain connects TRBV9 to TRBJ2-1; the D is unclear. From germline, CDR1 is SGDLS and CDR2 YYNGEE. Trimming left V 0 bases short and J 4 bases short, with 8 bases between. The CDR3 totals 14 residues. The CDR3 loop reads CASSVDSVYNEQFF. CDR3 sequence (DNA): TGTGCCAGCAGCGTAGACAGTGTGTACAATGAGCAGTTCTTC.

The genes are TRBV10-3 and TRBJ2-1, with D perhaps matching TRBD2 (6 bases). Germline loops: CDR1 ENHRY, CDR2 SYGVKD. This CDR3 region has 13 residues. The germline V and J ends were trimmed by 4 bases and 4 bases, with 8 bases remaining between them. The CDR3 here is CAISVAEYNEQFF. DNA of the CDR3: TGTGCCATCAGTGTAGCGGAGTACAATGAGCAGTTCTTC.

The V gene is TRBV27, the J gene TRBJ1-1, with D perhaps TRBD1 (6 bases). Trimming took 5 bases from V and 3 from J, leaving 13 bases between them. There are 14 residues in the CDR3. Germline CDR1 MNHEY, CDR2 SMNVEV (reference sequence). CDR3 sequence (DNA): TGTGCCAGCAGTGCCGGACAGAGCTACACTGAAGCTTTCTTT. Protein sequence: CASSAGQSYTEAFF.

This clone showed up just once. The chain is built from TRBV28 and TRBJ2-7, with TRBD2 matching 7 bases. This CDR3 is 14 amino acids long. V dropped 8 bases and J dropped 4; count of bases not matched to a gene: 11. Germline loops: CDR1 MDHEN, CDR2 SYDVKM. The CDR3 DNA sequence: TGTGCCAGCTATGGCGGGACTAAAACTTACGAGCAGTACTTC. Protein product: CASYGGTKTYEQYF.

This clone was seen more than once but under ten times. This chain links TRBV19 with TRBJ2-1, with D possibly TRBD1 on 5 matching bases. CDR1 is LNHDA and CDR2 is SQIVND in the germline V gene (reference sequence). Trimming cost V 6 bases and J 8 bases, with 20 bases left between them. There are 15 residues in the CDR3. CDR3 region: CASSPTGAILDEQFF. Written as DNA, the CDR3 is TGTGCCAGTAGCCCGACTGGGGCAATTCTGGATGAGCAGTTCTTC.

The rearrangement links TRBV6-5 to TRBJ2-7; 9 bases align to TRBD1. Germline V gene sequence: CDR1 MNHEY, CDR2 SVGAGI. The CDR3 sequence is 16 residues long. Trimming cost V 0 bases and J 2 bases; bases outside gene matches: 5. This CDR3 reads CASSYSGTGQTYEQYF. The CDR3 nucleotides are TGTGCCAGCAGTTACTCTGGGACAGGGCAGACCTACGAGCAGTACTTC.

V and J are TRBV5-1 and TRBJ2-3; TRBD2 matches at 8 bases. The V gene's germline CDR1 is SGHRS and CDR2 YFSETQ. With 6 bases clipped from V and 6 bases from J, the junction kept 12 bases outside the gene matches. This CDR3 is 15 amino acids long. CDR3 region: CASTLTSGARDTQYF. For the CDR3, the DNA is TGCGCCAGCACCCTCACTAGCGGCGCCAGGGATACGCAGTATTTT.

The count of this clone is one. For the CDR3, the DNA is TGTGCCATCAGTGAGTCAGCCAGGTCCTACGAGCAGTACTTC. Its protein is CAISESARSYEQYF. The chain combines TRBV10-3 with TRBJ2-7; no definite D call. The CDR3 runs 14 residues. V was cut by 0 bases and J by 1 base, with 7 bases left in between. The germline gives CDR1 ENHRY, CDR2 SYGVKD.

This chain uses TRBV6-6 with TRBJ2-3; the D gene is possibly TRBD1 (5 bases). Germline lookup yields CDR1 MNHNY and CDR2 SVGAGI (reference sequence). CDR3 size: 14 residues. V lost 6 bases and J lost 1, with 11 bases in between. CDR3 protein: CASSMTEGTDTQYF. The CDR3 DNA sequence: TGTGCCAGCAGCATGACAGAAGGCACAGATACGCAGTATTTT.

This chain joins TRBV29-1 and TRBJ1-2, with D possibly TRBD1 on 6 matching bases. The CDR3 consists of 12 residues. The germline V gene has CDR1 SQVTM and CDR2 ANQGSEA. Trimming removed 4 bases at V and 8 bases at J, with 14 bases between. Here the CDR3 reads CSVGWQGQGYTF. CDR3 DNA: TGCAGCGTTGGGTGGCAGGGACAAGGCTACACCTTC.

This rearrangement joins TRBV5-1 to TRBJ2-1, with D maybe TRBD1 (5 bases). This CDR3 has 13 residues. V lost 0 bases and J 7 bases, leaving 8 bases between the germline ends. Germline lookup yields CDR1 SGHRS and CDR2 YFSETQ. CDR3: CASSLVGANEQFF. The CDR3 DNA follows: TGCGCCAGCAGCTTGGTTGGGGCGAATGAGCAGTTCTTC. The full variable domain, in which reference TRBV5-1 and TRBJ2-1 provide the parts outside the CDR3, is KAGVTQTPRYLIKTRGQQVTLSCSPISGHRSVSWYQQTPGQGLQFLFEYFSETQRNKGNFPGRFSGRQFSNSRSEMNVSTLELGDSALYLCASSLVGANEQFFGPGTRLTVL.

The V gene is TRBV5-1, the J gene TRBJ2-2; D perhaps matches TRBD2 (6 bases). Trimming removed 6 bases at V and 1 base at J, with 7 bases between. The CDR3 spans 13 residues. CDR1 is SGHRS, CDR2 YFSETQ, per germline. The CDR3 loop is CASTSVNTGELFF. DNA of the CDR3: TGCGCCAGCACTAGCGTGAACACCGGGGAGCTGTTTTTT.

The chain carries TRBV28 and TRBJ2-2; 9 bases match TRBD2. From germline, CDR1 is MDHEN and CDR2 SYDVKM. The length of the CDR3 is 13 residues. V shed 10 bases and J 3 bases; nucleotides not matched to a gene: 3. CDR3 amino acids: CATQRGDTGELFF. The CDR3 DNA sequence: TGTGCCACCCAGCGGGGGGACACCGGGGAGCTGTTTTTT.

V and J are TRBV3-1 (or the pseudogene TRBV3-2) and TRBJ2-5; 13 bases map to TRBD2. Trimming removed 0 bases from V and 5 bases from J; junction bases left unmatched: 15. The length of the CDR3 is 20 residues. The germline gives CDR1 LGHDT, CDR2 YNNKEL (reference sequence). The CDR3 DNA reads as TGTGCCAGCAGCCAAGAGACTAGCGGGAGGTATAATGGAGGCGTGGAGACCCAGTACTTC. It is translated as CASSQETSGRYNGGVETQYF.

V gene TRBV24-1 combines with J gene TRBJ1-1, with 9 bases fitting TRBD1. The CDR3 extends over 17 amino acids. Germline V gene lookup returns CDR1 KGHDR and CDR2 SFDVKD. J lost 2 bases, V lost 1 base, and 7 bases had no gene match. The CDR3 spells CATSDFDDRGENTEAFF. The CDR3 DNA reads TGTGCCACCAGTGATTTCGACGACAGGGGGGAAAACACTGAAGCTTTCTTT.

This chain joins TRBV5-1 and TRBJ1-1, with a weak D call TRBD1 (5 bases). The V gene's germline CDR1 is SGHRS and CDR2 YFSETQ. The CDR3 is 14 residues long. The ends were cut back, 4 bases at V and 1 base at J, with 11 bases in the middle. CDR3 DNA sequence: TGCGCCAGCAGCGCCATGACAGAGAACACTGAAGCTTTCTTT. The encoded protein is CASSAMTENTEAFF.

The rearrangement links TRBV30 to TRBJ2-2; 14 bases map to TRBD2. Unmatched junction bases numbered 9, after V lost 3 bases and J lost 6 bases. Germline V gives CDR1 GTSNPN, CDR2 SVGIG (reference sequence). This CDR3 region has 17 residues. This chain's CDR3 is CAWRGLAGAIRAGELFF. In DNA form, the CDR3 reads TGTGCCTGGAGGGGACTAGCGGGGGCCATTCGAGCCGGGGAGCTGTTTTTT.

The sample holds one count of this clone. The rearrangement joins TRBV27 to TRBJ2-1, with a possible D match to TRBD2 (6 bases). CDR3 length: 18 residues. V was shortened by 5 bases and J by 2 bases, with 22 bases between the two germline ends. Germline values: CDR1 MNHEY, CDR2 SMNVEV (reference sequence). The CDR3 reads CASSEEWTTALTYNEQFF. CDR3 DNA sequence: TGTGCCAGCAGTGAGGAGTGGACTACTGCTTTAACCTACAATGAGCAGTTCTTC.